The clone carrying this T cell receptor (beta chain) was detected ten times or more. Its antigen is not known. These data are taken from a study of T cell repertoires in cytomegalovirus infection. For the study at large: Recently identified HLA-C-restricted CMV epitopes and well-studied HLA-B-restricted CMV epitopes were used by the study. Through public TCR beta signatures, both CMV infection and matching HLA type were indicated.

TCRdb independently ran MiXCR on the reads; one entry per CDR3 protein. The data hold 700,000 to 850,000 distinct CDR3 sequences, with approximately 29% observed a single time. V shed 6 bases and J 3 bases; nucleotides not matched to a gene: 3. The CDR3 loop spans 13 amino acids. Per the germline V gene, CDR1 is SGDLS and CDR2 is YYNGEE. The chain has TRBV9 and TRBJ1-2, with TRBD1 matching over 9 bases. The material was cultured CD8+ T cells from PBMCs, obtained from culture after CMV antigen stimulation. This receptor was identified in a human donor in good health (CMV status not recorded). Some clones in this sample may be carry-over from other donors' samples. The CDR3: CASTRTGDYGYTF. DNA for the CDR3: TGTGCCAGCACCCGGACAGGGGACTATGGCTACACCTTC.